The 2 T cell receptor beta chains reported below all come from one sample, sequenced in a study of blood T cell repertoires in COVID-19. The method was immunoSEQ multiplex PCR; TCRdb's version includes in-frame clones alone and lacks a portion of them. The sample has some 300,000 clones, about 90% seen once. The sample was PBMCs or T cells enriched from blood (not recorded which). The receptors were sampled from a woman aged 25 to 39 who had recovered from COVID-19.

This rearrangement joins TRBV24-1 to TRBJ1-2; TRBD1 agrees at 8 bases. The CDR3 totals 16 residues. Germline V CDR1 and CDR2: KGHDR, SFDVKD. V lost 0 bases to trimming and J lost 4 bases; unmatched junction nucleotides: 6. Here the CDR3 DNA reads TGTGCCACCAGTGATTTGGACAGGGGCGCTCGCTATGGCTACACCTTC. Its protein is CATSDLDRGARYGYTF.

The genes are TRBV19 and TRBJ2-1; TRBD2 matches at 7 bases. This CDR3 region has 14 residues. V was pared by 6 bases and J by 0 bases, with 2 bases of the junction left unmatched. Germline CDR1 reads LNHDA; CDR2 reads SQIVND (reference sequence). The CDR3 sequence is CASRASGSYNEQFF. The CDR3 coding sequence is TGTGCCAGTAGGGCTAGCGGCTCCTACAATGAGCAGTTCTTC.